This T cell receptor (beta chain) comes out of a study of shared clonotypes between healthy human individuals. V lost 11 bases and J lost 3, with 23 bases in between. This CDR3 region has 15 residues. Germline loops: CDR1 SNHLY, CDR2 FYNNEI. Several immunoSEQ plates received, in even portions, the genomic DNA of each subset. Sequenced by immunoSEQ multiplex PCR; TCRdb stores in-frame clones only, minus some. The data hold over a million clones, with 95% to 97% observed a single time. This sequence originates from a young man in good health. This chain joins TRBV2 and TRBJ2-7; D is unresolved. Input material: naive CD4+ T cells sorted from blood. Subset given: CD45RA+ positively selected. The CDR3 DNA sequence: TGTGCCGGCACGGAATCCCTTTTGGTGGTCTACGAGCAGTACTTC. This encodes CAGTESLLVVYEQYF.